The T cell receptor (beta chain) under discussion was sequenced for a study of graft-versus-host responses after intestinal transplantation. About the study: Each transplant was multivisceral, liver-intestinal, or isolated intestinal. Each patient got anti-thymocyte globulin induction, then tacrolimus and steroids for around three years.

Of note for this clone: As yet, its antigen is unknown.

Profiling relied on immunoSEQ multiplex PCR, and the TCRdb table lists in-frame clones only, not all of them. The table lists over 35,000 clones, less than 95% of them singletons. CDR3 length equals 13 residues. Germline V gene sequence: CDR1 MNHNY, CDR2 SVGAGI (reference sequence). Germline trimming cut 7 bases from V and 9 bases from J; bases unmatched to any gene: 11. Broader study findings: Allograft graft-versus-host to host-versus-graft clonal ratios ran high in patients with graft-donor T cell macrochimerism. Early HvG declines after transplant were associated with peak circulating GvH clone levels.

Sequencing was performed on PBMCs, taken 300 to 330 days after intestinal transplant. The chain couples TRBV6-6 to TRBJ1-2; TRBD1 agrees at 7 bases. The receptor's source is a human patient who received an intestinal transplant, so some T cells may come from the graft donor. The CDR3 DNA follows: TGTGCCAGCACCTCCCAAGGGGGCAGGCGCTACACCTTC. Protein: CASTSQGGRRYTF.